This T cell receptor (beta chain) was profiled in a study of blood T cell repertoires in COVID-19. Across the study: Both acute and convalescent COVID-19 samples were obtained from the United States, Italy and Spain. Nucleic acid was either cDNA or gDNA, and it came from T cells, B-cell-depleted T cells, or PBMCs.

The CDR3 consists of 13 residues. V lost 0 bases to trimming and J lost 8 bases, with 7 bases between them. From germline, CDR1 is LGHDT and CDR2 YNNKEL (reference sequence). Per the original methods: Scientists estimated how many nucleated cells there were by amplifying reference gene primers. Only in-frame clones appear in the TCRdb table, and some are missing; sequencing was by immunoSEQ multiplex PCR. V, J and clone size derive from that table, while D and trimming were established from the DNA sequence. The table has 120,000 or so clones, about four fifths seen once. The clonotype comes from an elderly man with active or convalescent COVID-19. The chain employs TRBV3-1 (or the pseudogene TRBV3-2) and TRBJ1-4; D is unclear. The sample comprised peripheral blood. Written as DNA, the CDR3 is TGTGCCAGCAGCCAAGATCTAGGCGAAAAACTGTTTTTT. Its protein is CASSQDLGEKLFF.